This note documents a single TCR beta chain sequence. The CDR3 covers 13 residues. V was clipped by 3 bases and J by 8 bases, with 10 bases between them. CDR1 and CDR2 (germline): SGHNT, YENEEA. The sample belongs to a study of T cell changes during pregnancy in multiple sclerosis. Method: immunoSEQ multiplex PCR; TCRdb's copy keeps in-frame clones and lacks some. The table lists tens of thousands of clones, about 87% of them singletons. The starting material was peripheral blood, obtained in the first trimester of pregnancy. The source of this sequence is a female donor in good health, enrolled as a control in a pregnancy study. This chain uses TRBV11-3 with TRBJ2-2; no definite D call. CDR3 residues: CASSLTSQGELFF. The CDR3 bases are TGTGCCAGCAGCTTGACGTCACAGGGGGAGCTGTTTTTT.